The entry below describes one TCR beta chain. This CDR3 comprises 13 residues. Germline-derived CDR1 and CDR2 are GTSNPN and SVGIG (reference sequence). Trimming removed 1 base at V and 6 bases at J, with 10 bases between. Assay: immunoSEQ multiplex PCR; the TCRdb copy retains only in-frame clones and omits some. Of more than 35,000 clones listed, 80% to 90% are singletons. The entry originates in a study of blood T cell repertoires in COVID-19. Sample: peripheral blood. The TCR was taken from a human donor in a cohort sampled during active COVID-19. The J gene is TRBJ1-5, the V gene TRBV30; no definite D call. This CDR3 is CAWSGAGSQPQHF. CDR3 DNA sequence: TGTGCCTGGAGTGGAGCCGGGAGTCAGCCCCAGCATTTT.